This T cell receptor (beta chain) was profiled in a study of T cells in Graves' hyperthyroidism and ophthalmopathy. Study in general: Peripheral blood specimens were obtained at initial diagnosis, prior to any treatment.

From germline, CDR1 is SGHTA and CDR2 FQGNSA. This CDR3 region has 14 residues. V dropped 6 bases and J dropped 11 bases, with 21 bases sitting between them. Graves' hyperthyroidism was deemed stable absent ophthalmopathy progression within 18 months. The hyperthyroidism was newly diagnosed and had lasted under 2 months; the patients were aged 18 to 65. Out of 10 ml of fresh peripheral blood came the PBMCs. Template material for amplifying TCR beta CDR3 regions consisted of RNA transcripts. A first-round RT-PCR of the TCR CDR3 used the HTBI primer set. TCRdb itself ran the multiplex PCR reads through MiXCR, one entry per CDR3 protein. The top ten hold approximately 30% of the sample, which has approximately 100,000 distinct CDR3 sequences, 40% to 50% seen once.

The material sequenced was blood. The J gene is TRBJ2-3, the V gene TRBV7-2; D might be TRBD1 (6 bases). This clonotype was obtained from a man aged 35 to 55 with Graves' hyperthyroidism. The CDR3 nucleotides are TGTGCCAGCAGTCACGGACAGATAGTCTACGAGCAGTATTTT. This translates into CASSHGQIVYEQYF.